The TCR beta chain described here comes from a study of shared clonotypes between healthy human individuals. CDR1 is SEHNR and CDR2 is FQNEAQ in the germline V gene (reference sequence). V shed 4 bases, J shed 2 bases, and the junction held 0 bases outside the gene matches. CDR3 length: 14 residues. Nashville, Tennessee was home to all donors, who were Caucasian adults. The table came from immunoSEQ multiplex PCR; TCRdb's copy has only in-frame clones and leaves some out. Among approximately 1,000,000 clones, approximately 80% were seen once, and the ten largest hold roughly 0.82%. As concerns this clone: As yet, its antigen is unknown.

Notes on the study in general: Clonotypes shared by all four donors outscored non-shared clonotypes in generation probability. The authors sampled blood alone, and tissue repertoires likely differ.

The sequenced material came from memory CD4+ T cells from PBMCs. Subset meaning: CD45RA-negative fraction. V is TRBV7-9 and J is TRBJ1-4, with 8 bases identical to TRBD1. This TCR derives from a man between 18 and 35 years old in good health. Some clones in this sample may be carry-over from other donors' samples. The chain's CDR3 is CASSWTGTNEKLFF. CDR3 nucleotide sequence: TGTGCCAGCAGCTGGACAGGGACTAATGAAAAACTGTTTTTT.